This entry describes one T cell receptor beta chain. Its target is not known. This CDR3 spans 13 amino acids. V trimming: 5 bases; J trimming: 12 bases; junction bases outside the gene matches: 10. The data originate from a study of T cell responses to AZD1222 COVID-19 vaccine. Profiling relied on immunoSEQ multiplex PCR, and the TCRdb table lists in-frame clones only, not all of them. This sample carries 150,000 or so clones, just under 90% of them seen once, and the ten largest clones take 3.5% to 5.5%. Study observations and caveats: Per reports, nearly half of all spike-specific TCRs target regions that are unmutated in variants. The span of vaccine-associated CD4 TCRs extended across spike, with dominance at 160-218 and 743-854.

The chain couples TRBV12-3 or TRBV12-4 to TRBJ2-7, with 10 nucleotides matching TRBD1. This TCR was sampled from an adult who received the MenACWY meningococcal vaccine as a control. The sequenced sample was peripheral blood, obtained 28 days after the second dose of the MenACWY control vaccine. The CDR3 DNA reads as TGTGCCAGCAGTCCTAGCCGACAGGGGGCGGTGTACTTC. Encoded protein: CASSPSRQGAVYF.